This section outlines one T cell receptor beta chain sequence together with its context. It lacks a known antigen. The input lacks base qualities; no much larger clone sits a single base away. This sample is drawn from a study of long-term antiretroviral therapy in people with HIV (dated by TCRdb to 2022 to 2024). Regarding the complete study: Collection of the earliest samples took place about a decade ahead of the 2015 WHO recommendation for immediate ART, at a time when ART was typically delayed until CD4 counts fell. A retrospective serial study tested whether changes in peripheral blood TRB repertoire composition and diversity were associated with ART initiation and durable HIV suppression. A total of over 150 cryopreserved PBMC samples came from around 30 adults with confirmed HIV infection and were collected serially over a mean of roughly 6 years (range 1-12). About two fifths of the roughly 30 participants with HIV were female. No cross-contamination during QIAcube processing turned up in test extractions that ran a monoclonal T-cell line alongside 25 to 35 polyclonal samples. Study-wide findings and limitations: Because PBMC availability was limited, only the TCR beta chain was sequenced, with no alpha chain pairing. Because pre-ART samples had limited cell numbers, unsorted PBMC were profiled rather than sorted CD4+ and CD8+ T cells. Inferences about post-ART repertoire changes were limited because no data were available on ART adherence, viral resistance or therapy changes. Narrower CDR3 length ranges were observed in HIV repertoires than in controls, and an antigen-experienced repertoire with only a slight naive shift after ART was suggested by the network structure. At every time point, the repertoire was dominated by expanded TRB clones first identified before ART initiation, although this dominance fluctuated and, in many PLHIV, declined after ART. The samples span the years 2004 to 2017, and the ART regimens used may be less effective than current regimens. Starting ART was linked to a significant rise in TRB diversity, yet even with long-term ART the diversity remained significantly lower than in transplant donor controls.

Inclusion was restricted to participants for whom at least one PBMC sample before ART initiation and at least two post-ART samples were available. Every participant with HIV received treatment in the United States of America. Before DNA extraction, cryopreserved samples of about 0.95-10 million PBMC were thawed and washed. At the time of the earliest PBMC sample, participants with HIV were aged between 23 and 54 years. Per participant, PBMC samples came from 1-4 timepoints prior to ART initiation and 2-8 timepoints following ART initiation, for a median of 7 samples. Serial HIV viral load, CD4+ T-cell count, ART history and demographic data were obtained for every participant. Using a Qiagen kit on a QIAcube, genomic DNA was extracted from unsorted PBMC, with samples processed in batches of 12. Sequencing of the TRB variable region was done with the immunoSEQ hsTCRB v3.0 assay at survey level resolution. The target sequencing depth for TRB was about 40,000-55,000 T-cell genomes per sample. TRB libraries were pooled and sequenced on an Illumina MiSeq using a v3 150-cycle kit. Concerning the study's data processing: Analysis of repertoires was carried out in R inside a reproducible Nextflow workflow spanning QC, data transformation and analysis. LymphoSeq2, an R package for exploring AIRR-Seq data, was used to implement custom analyses. A handful of samples that produced fewer than 5000 total TRB sequences were removed, so approximately 190 HIV repertoires were analyzed. Among the 190 or so HIV repertoires that were kept, almost 60 were collected before ART initiation and more than 120 were collected after ART initiation. Each repertoire was downsampled to 5000 TRB nucleotide sequences, and summary statistics were averaged across 100 downsampling iterations. TRB sequences were retained for analysis only if CDR3 regions of at least seven amino acids were present. Two measures captured diversity: a Shannon entropy-derived clonality score and the Gini coefficient. Repertoire networks linked the top 5000 CDR3 amino acid sequences whenever two sequences differed by an edit distance of one. For TRB CDR3 amino acid sequences, antigen specificity groups and MHC restriction were predicted with GLIPH2. CDR3 amino acid sequences were matched against VDJdb and McPAS-TCR to flag known CMV, EBV, HIV or tissue antigen associations. Pre-ART, post-ART and control groups were compared with Wilcoxon signed-rank tests and Holm-Bonferroni correction. Held by TCRdb, this immuneACCESS table contains in-frame sequences only and omits some clones. Under half of the omission traces to an unresolved V gene where checked; the cause of the rest is unknown. V and J calls and clone size are copied from that table; D and trimming were computed from the DNA. Present in this sample are tens of thousands of clones, more than 85% of which were seen just once. The ten largest clones add up to 6% to 8.5% of the sample.

The CDR3 spans 13 residues, from the cysteine through the phenylalanine. The retained sequence is limited to the CDR3, 39 bases, with the frame set at the first base. V is clipped by 0 bases and J by 3 bases, and the sequence between their germline boundaries is 5 bases long. CDR1 is given as SGHNT and CDR2 as YENEEA, both from the germline V gene. The sample was unsorted PBMCs, taken approximately 5 years before starting antiretroviral therapy. The TCR was taken from a man aged 45-65 years with HIV. The chain was built from TRBV11-3 and TRBJ2-5; no confident D gene assignment can be made. Here the CDR3 is given as CASSLEKEETQYF. The nucleotide sequence reads as follows: TGTGCCAGCAGCTTAGAAAAGGAAGAGACCCAGTACTTC.